This T cell receptor (beta chain) is drawn from a study of cytomegalovirus exposure and HLA in healthy donors. Across the whole study: Out of approximately 400 genotyped donors, roughly 80% belonged to the Caucasian-associated ancestry cluster.

The PCR used 60 Vbeta and 13 Jbeta primers. Produced via immunoSEQ multiplex PCR; TCRdb's table is partial and in-frame only. Seen here are 100,000 to 150,000 clones, about 81% observed once, and the top ten hold 0.85% to 1.4%. Germline V gives CDR1 KGHSH, CDR2 LQKENI. V lost 3 bases and J lost 2; bases outside the gene matches: 6. The CDR3 loop spans 16 amino acids. This sequence joins TRBV18 and TRBJ1-4; 7 nucleotides line up with TRBD1. This receptor was obtained from a woman aged 30 to 39 in good health and CMV-seronegative. Input material: PBMCs. Written as DNA, the CDR3 is TGTGCCAGCTCACCCCAGGGGGTCGGGACTAATGAAAAACTGTTTTTT. Protein sequence: CASSPQGVGTNEKLFF.